This TCR beta chain was sequenced in a study of cytomegalovirus exposure and HLA in healthy donors. V lost 2 bases and J lost 4; bases outside the gene matches: 8. This CDR3 comprises 16 residues. Germline V lookup: CDR1 SGHDT, CDR2 YYEEEE. PCR involved 60 Vbeta and 13 Jbeta primers. Some clones are missing from TCRdb's copy, which holds only in-frame ones; the method was immunoSEQ multiplex PCR. Among approximately 98,000 clones listed, around 75% were seen once. Points from the study as a whole: The sole available immune exposure information was CMV serostatus. Three chains tied to CMV proved CMV antigen-specific in vitro.

About this clone itself: What it binds is unknown.

The rearrangement links TRBV5-6 to TRBJ2-3; 9 positions match TRBD2. Sequencing was done on a sample of PBMCs. This sequence was found in a man younger than 35 in good health and CMV-seropositive. The chain's CDR3 is CASSFAPAGGADTQYF. The CDR3 bases are TGTGCCAGCAGCTTCGCCCCCGCGGGGGGGGCAGATACGCAGTATTTT.